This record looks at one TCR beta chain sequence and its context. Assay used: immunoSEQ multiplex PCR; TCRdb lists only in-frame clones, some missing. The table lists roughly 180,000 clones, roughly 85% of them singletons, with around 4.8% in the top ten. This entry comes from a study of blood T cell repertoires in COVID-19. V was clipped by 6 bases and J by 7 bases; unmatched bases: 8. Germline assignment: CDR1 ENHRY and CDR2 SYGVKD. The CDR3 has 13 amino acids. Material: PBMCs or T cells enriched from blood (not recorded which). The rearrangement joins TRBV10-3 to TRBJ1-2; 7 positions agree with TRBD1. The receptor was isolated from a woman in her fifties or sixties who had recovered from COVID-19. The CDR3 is CAIRGDSPSGYTF. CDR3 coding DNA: TGTGCCATCAGGGGGGACAGTCCCTCTGGCTACACCTTC.